This T cell receptor beta chain emerged from a study of shared clonotypes between healthy human individuals. Looking at the study overall: Three plates each covered CD4 naive and memory; CD8 naive two, CD8 memory one. Whole-study findings and limits: Non-shared clonotypes had lower generation probabilities than clonotypes shared by all four sorted-subset donors. Relative to memory subsets, naive subsets generally showed larger estimated richness.

A remark on this clone: The antigen is not known.

Method: immunoSEQ multiplex PCR; TCRdb's copy keeps in-frame clones and lacks some. The data hold over 2,000,000 clones, with approximately 92% observed a single time. The CDR3 spans 17 residues. From germline, CDR1 is SGHNT and CDR2 YYREEE (reference sequence). V shed 4 bases and J shed 1 base, with 19 bases lying between them. As defined, naive CD8 cells were CD45RO-negative and positively selected for CCR7, with terminally differentiated effector memory CD45RA+ cells excluded. This clonotype was sampled from a young man in good health. Some clones in this sample may be carry-over from other donors' samples. This rearrangement joins TRBV5-4 to TRBJ2-3; D call uncertain. The specimen sequenced was naive CD8+ T cells from PBMCs. The CDR3 DNA is TGTGCCAGCAGCCCTTTTCTCGGGCCCTCGGGCACAGATACGCAGTATTTT. It encodes CASSPFLGPSGTDTQYF. Full variable domain (remainder filled in from reference TRBV5-4 and TRBJ2-3): ETGVTQSPTHLIKTRGQQVTLRCSSQSGHNTVSWYQQALGQGPQFIFQYYREEENGRGNFPPRFSGLQFPNYSSELNVNALELDDSALYLCASSPFLGPSGTDTQYFGPGTRLTVL.